What follows is one TCR beta chain and its context. Its antigen is unknown. CDR1 is LGHDT and CDR2 is YNNKEL in the germline V gene (reference sequence). V shed 3 bases and J 1 base; nucleotides not matched to a gene: 1. This CDR3 is 14 amino acids long. TCRdb used MiXCR to reprocess the RT-PCR reads, holding one entry per CDR3 protein. In the table there are fewer than 550,000 distinct CDR3 sequences, over 25% of which are singletons. This specimen belongs to a study of response to subunit inactivated influenza vaccine. General study points: After each seasonal influenza vaccination, few new T cells are recruited, the authors suggested.

The sample was CD4+ T cells sorted from PBMCs, taken less than 6 days after vaccination. The receptor's source is a man aged 45 to 65 who received an inactivated influenza vaccine. J is TRBJ2-3 and V is TRBV3-1; 7 bases are shared with TRBD1. CDR3 amino acids: CASSQQGGTDTQYF. The CDR3 nucleotides read TGTGCCAGCAGCCAGCAGGGGGGCACAGATACGCAGTATTTT.